A selection of T cell receptor beta chains follows, all from one sample in a study of CD8+CD57+ T cells in acquired aplastic anemia. TCRdb reanalysed the reads using MiXCR and keeps one entry per CDR3 protein. The repertoire holds 150,000 to 200,000 distinct CDR3 sequences, with around half as singletons. Material: sorted CD4+, CD8+, or CD8+CD57+ T cells (not recorded which) from PBMCs. The receptors were gathered from a human donor with aplastic anemia. Each CDR3 is given with its conserved first and last residue. A D gene is named only where the DNA matches it firmly. The size of a clone is reported for some rows only, either as once, few or many, or as a class for expanded clones.

length: 13
D: .
size: many
V: TRBV20-1
J: TRBJ1-3
DNA: TGCAGTGCTAGAGATATAGGGTTCAACACCATATATTTT
CDR3: CSARDIGFNTIYF

length: 13
D: .
size: .
V: TRBV19
J: TRBJ2-2
DNA: TGTGCCAGTATGGGCCTATACACCGGGGAGCTGTTTTTT
CDR3: CASMGLYTGELFF

length: 15
D: TRBD2
size: once
V: TRBV7-9
J: TRBJ2-5
DNA: TGTGCCAGCAGCTCCGGGACTAGCGGGGTCAGGGCCCAGTACTTC
CDR3: CASSSGTSGVRAQYF

length: 14
D: TRBD2
size: few
V: TRBV2
J: TRBJ2-7
DNA: TGTGCCAGCAACCGACTAGCGGGGACCTACGAGCAGTACTTC
CDR3: CASNRLAGTYEQYF

length: 15
D: .
size: .
V: TRBV2
J: TRBJ1-1
DNA: TGTGCCAGCCAACGGATTACCACAGGGTGGACTGAAGCTTTCTTT
CDR3: CASQRITTGWTEAFF

length: 15
D: TRBD2
size: many
V: TRBV2
J: TRBJ2-3
DNA: TGTGCCAGCAGTGTGGCATCGGGAGGGATAGATACGCAGTATTTT
CDR3: CASSVASGGIDTQYF

length: 19
D: TRBD1
size: .
V: TRBV11-1
J: TRBJ2-2
DNA: TGTGCCAGCAGCTTCATCGGCAGGGGGCGCAGCGAGAACACCGGGGAGCTGTTTTTT
CDR3: CASSFIGRGRSENTGELFF

length: 12
D: .
size: .
V: TRBV7-9
J: TRBJ2-7
DNA: TGTGCCAGCAGACATGACAGCTACGAGCAGTACTTC
CDR3: CASRHDSYEQYF

length: 15
D: .
size: few
V: TRBV24-1
J: TRBJ2-3
DNA: TGTGCCACCAGTGATCCCCAGGGGTTGACAGATACGCAGTATTTT
CDR3: CATSDPQGLTDTQYF

length: 15
D: TRBD2
size: many
V: TRBV2
J: TRBJ2-1
DNA: TGTGCCAGCAACTCCGGGACTAGCGGCTACAATGAGCAGTTCTTC
CDR3: CASNSGTSGYNEQFF

length: 16
D: .
size: .
V: TRBV10-1
J: TRBJ1-5
DNA: TGCGCCAGCAGTGAGTCGGGGCAGGGACTCAATCAGCCCCAGCATTTT
CDR3: CASSESGQGLNQPQHF

length: 12
D: .
size: .
V: TRBV29-1
J: TRBJ2-1
DNA: TGCAGCGTTGAAAAGGGACCAAATGAGCAGTTCTTC
CDR3: CSVEKGPNEQFF

length: 14
D: TRBD1
size: .
V: TRBV15
J: TRBJ1-1
DNA: TGTGCCACCAGCAGATCCGGGACAGGGGGCAGAGCTTTCTTT
CDR3: CATSRSGTGGRAFF

length: 13
D: .
size: many
V: TRBV29-1
J: TRBJ1-5
DNA: TGCAGCGTTGCACAGAATAGCAATCAGCCCCAGCATTTT
CDR3: CSVAQNSNQPQHF

length: 13
D: .
size: many
V: TRBV11-3
J: TRBJ2-7
DNA: TGTGCCAGCAGCTTGGCCGACTTCGCCGAGCAGTACTTC
CDR3: CASSLADFAEQYF

length: 16
D: TRBD2
size: .
V: TRBV27
J: TRBJ2-7
DNA: TGTGCCAGCAGCTCCCTTCAGGCGGGGGTGAACTACGAGCAGTACTTC
CDR3: CASSSLQAGVNYEQYF

length: 14
D: .
size: .
V: TRBV20-1
J: TRBJ2-2
DNA: TGCAGTGCTAGCCGGGGACATGCCACCGGGGAGCTGTTTTTT
CDR3: CSASRGHATGELFF

length: 13
D: .
size: many
V: TRBV18
J: TRBJ1-5
DNA: TGTGCCAGCTCACCAACCGTCAGTCAGCCCCAGCATTTT
CDR3: CASSPTVSQPQHF

length: 14
D: TRBD1
size: .
V: TRBV4-2
J: TRBJ2-1
DNA: TGTGCCAGCAGCCGAGGGGACAGATACAATGAGCAGTTCTTC
CDR3: CASSRGDRYNEQFF

length: 13
D: TRBD1
size: .
V: TRBV2
J: TRBJ1-5
DNA: TGTGCCAGCGACAGGGGAATAAATCAGCCCCAGCATTTT
CDR3: CASDRGINQPQHF

length: 14
D: .
size: once
V: TRBV19
J: TRBJ1-1
DNA: TGTGCCAGTAGTATGGGGAAAGTGAACACTGAAGCTTCCTTT
CDR3: CASSMGKVNTEASF

length: 14
D: .
size: .
V: TRBV6-1
J: TRBJ1-4
DNA: TGTGCCAGTAGATCGGGCCCGACTAATGAAAAACTGTTTTTT
CDR3: CASRSGPTNEKLFF

length: 16
D: TRBD1
size: few
V: TRBV2
J: TRBJ1-6
DNA: TGTGCCAGCAGTGTTGGGGACAGGGCGAATAATTCACCCCTCCACTTT
CDR3: CASSVGDRANNSPLHF

length: 14
D: TRBD1
size: .
V: TRBV10-3
J: TRBJ2-2
DNA: TGTGCCATCTCGGGACAGGGCAACACCGGGGAGCTGTTTTTT
CDR3: CAISGQGNTGELFF

length: 12
D: .
size: few
V: TRBV7-9
J: TRBJ2-1
DNA: TGTGCCAGCAGCTTACAGCTTCTTGAGCAGTTCTTC
CDR3: CASSLQLLEQFF